This T cell receptor (beta chain) is from a study of T cell responses to AZD1222 COVID-19 vaccine. Notes on the study in general: The donors showed a predominance of white British ancestry and of females, with possible underestimation of clonal diversity. Baseline seropositivity characterized only a handful of AZD1222 recipients.

CDR3 length equals 14 residues. The germline CDR1 and CDR2 sequences are ENHRY and SYGVKD. V was shortened by 4 bases and J by 1 base, with 10 bases between the two germline ends. This clone was seen a handful of times. The antigen is not known. Profiling relied on immunoSEQ multiplex PCR, and the TCRdb table lists in-frame clones only, not all of them. The table lists over 70,000 clones, about 85% of them singletons, with roughly 22% in the top ten. The clonotype was recovered from an adult in good health. This chain uses TRBV10-3 with TRBJ1-1; D remains unclear. The sample was peripheral blood, taken on day 0 of AZD1222 vaccination. CDR3 DNA: TGTGCCATCAGTGCAGTGAAGGGGAACACTGAAGCTTTCTTT. Encoded protein: CAISAVKGNTEAFF.